These 30 T cell receptor beta chains were all obtained from the same sample, sequenced in a study of CD8+ T cells in alopecia areata. Treatment in this sample: oral pan-JAK inhibitor, 5-10 mg twice daily. cDNA prepared by RNA extraction and subsequent reverse transcription served as the template for sequencing. Profiled with immunoSEQ multiplex PCR; TCRdb holds only in-frame clones, not every one. Found here are 150,000 to 200,000 clones, 50% to 70% of them singletons; the top ten hold under 1.5%. Sequencing used CD4+ T cells sorted from blood, obtained around week 50, from a patient treated with tofacitinib. These receptors all stem from a human donor with alopecia areata.

About this clone itself: In the same sample, other DNA sequences code for this CDR3. V and J are TRBV29-1 and TRBJ1-1, with D maybe TRBD1 (5 bases). The germline V and J ends were trimmed by 2 bases and 0 bases, with 7 bases remaining between them. The CDR3 has 13 amino acids. Germline CDR1 and CDR2: SQVTM and ANQGSEA. CDR3 bases: TGCAGCGTTGAACGACAGCTGAACACTGAAGCTTTCTTT. This encodes CSVERQLNTEAFF.

The chain's CDR3 is CASSQEGSLITDTQYF. CDR3 nucleotides: TGTGCCAGCAGCCAAGAGGGTAGCCTTATCACAGATACGCAGTATTTT. The rearrangement uses TRBV4-2 and TRBJ2-3; D unclear. This CDR3 is 16 amino acids long. Trimming shortened V by 0 bases and J by 2 bases, and 12 bases separated the two germline ends. CDR1 and CDR2 from the germline V gene are LGHNA and YNFKEQ.

The CDR3 DNA reads TGTGCCAGCAGCCCCCGTCAGGCGGGCTACAATGAGCAGTTCTTC. Translation gives CASSPRQAGYNEQFF. This sequence joins TRBV9 and TRBJ2-1; D perhaps matches TRBD2 (5 bases). With 4 bases removed from V and 3 bases from J, the gap between germline ends came to 14 bases. The germline CDR1 and CDR2 sequences are SGDLS and YYNGEE. CDR3 length: 15 amino acids.

This chain links TRBV7-2 with TRBJ1-2, with D possibly TRBD1 on 5 matching bases. The CDR3 covers 15 residues. V was clipped by 5 bases and J by 6 bases, with 19 bases between them. Germline CDR1 SGHTA, CDR2 FQGNSA. In DNA, the CDR3 is TGTGCCAGCAGCCTTAGTAGCTTGGCGGGGGATGGCTACACCTTC. Its protein product is CASSLSSLAGDGYTF. The full variable domain, rest sourced from reference TRBV7-2 and TRBJ1-2, is GAGVSQSPSNKVTEKGKDVELRCDPISGHTALYWYRQSLGQGLEFLIYFQGNSAPDKSGLPSDRFSAERTGGSVSTLTIQRTQQEDSAVYLCASSLSSLAGDGYTFGSGTRLTVV.

This sequence joins TRBV30 and TRBJ2-7, with a possible D match to TRBD2 (7 bases). The CDR3 is made up of 15 amino acids. Per the germline V gene, CDR1 is GTSNPN and CDR2 is SVGIG (reference sequence). Trimming stripped 0 bases from V and 2 bases from J, with 14 bases between. CDR3 sequence (DNA): TGTGCCTGGAGTGTACAAGGGGGGGTAGCCTACGAGCAGTACTTC. Translated, it gives CAWSVQGGVAYEQYF.

This clone has just a few counts. The CDR3 DNA follows: TGTGCCTGGAACTTACAGGGGTGGGAGGAGCTGTTTTTT. It encodes CAWNLQGWEELFF. The chain uses TRBV30 and TRBJ2-2; 7 positions agree with TRBD1. V was pared by 4 bases and J by 10 bases, with 9 bases of the junction left unmatched. CDR3 length: 13 residues. Germline CDR1 GTSNPN, CDR2 SVGIG (reference sequence).

The V and J genes are TRBV11-1 and TRBJ2-7; no definite D call. Germline CDR1 is SGHAT and CDR2 is FQDESV (reference sequence). The V and J ends lost 5 bases and 3 bases respectively, with 17 bases between them. This CDR3 contains 15 residues. CDR3 bases: TGTGCCAGCAGCCCCCAAGTCGGGCGGAACTACGAGCAGTACTTC. Protein: CASSPQVGRNYEQYF.

The rearrangement links TRBV10-3 to TRBJ2-5; D is ambiguous. CDR1 is ENHRY, CDR2 SYGVKD, per germline. This CDR3 contains 12 residues. The V and J ends lost 7 bases and 3 bases respectively, with 9 bases between them. This CDR3 reads CAIKGYEETQYF. In nucleotides, the CDR3 is TGTGCCATCAAGGGTTATGAAGAGACCCAGTACTTC.

This clone was observed many times. The rearrangement uses TRBV5-4 and TRBJ2-1; 7 bases are a match to TRBD1. Germline values: CDR1 SGHNT, CDR2 YYREEE (reference sequence). J lost 7 bases, V lost 3 bases, and 7 bases had no gene match. The CDR3 extends over 14 amino acids. Here the CDR3 DNA reads TGTGCCAGCAGCTCCGGGACAGCTGGGAATGAGCAGTTCTTC. Translated: CASSSGTAGNEQFF.

The CDR3 here is CASSFDGGSGDEQFF. The CDR3, as DNA: TGTGCCAGCAGTTTCGATGGCGGGTCGGGCGATGAGCAGTTCTTC. The V call is TRBV2, the J call TRBJ2-1; D possibly corresponds to TRBD2 (5 bases). Trimming took 5 bases from V and 8 from J, leaving 19 bases between them. The CDR3 sequence is 15 residues long. CDR1 and CDR2 (germline): SNHLY, FYNNEI.

This clone was detected a few times. The chain uses TRBV30 and TRBJ1-5, with D perhaps matching TRBD1 (5 bases). The CDR3 covers 17 residues. Trimming left V 0 bases short and J 2 bases short, with 17 bases between. Germline V gene sequence: CDR1 GTSNPN, CDR2 SVGIG (reference sequence). DNA for the CDR3: TGTGCCTGGAGTGTAATGGGGGGAGGTTCGGGCAATCAGCCCCAGCATTTT. It translates to CAWSVMGGGSGNQPQHF.

The rearrangement links TRBV2 to TRBJ2-1, with a weak D call TRBD1 (8 bases). With 3 bases removed from V and 5 bases from J, the gap between germline ends came to 17 bases. The CDR3 sequence is 16 residues long. Germline CDR1 reads SNHLY; CDR2 reads FYNNEI. CDR3 DNA sequence: TGTGCCAGCAGTGACCTGGACAGGGAGGGGAACAATGAGCAGTTCTTC. This codes for CASSDLDREGNNEQFF.

The CDR3 DNA reads as TGTGCCAGTAGTGTTGGGCGCAGGACCAATCAGCCCCAGCATTTT. Encoded protein: CASSVGRRTNQPQHF. V is TRBV19 and J is TRBJ1-5; D call uncertain. V was trimmed by 5 bases and J by 3 bases, leaving 14 bases between them. The CDR3 has 15 residues. CDR1 is LNHDA and CDR2 is SQIVND in the germline V gene (reference sequence).

J is TRBJ1-2 and V is TRBV10-3; TRBD1 matches 10 bases. The CDR3 extends over 14 amino acids. Germline V gene data show CDR1 as ENHRY and CDR2 as SYGVKD. Losses at the gene ends were 7 bases for V and 6 bases for J; bases not matched to a gene: 8. The CDR3 DNA reads TGTGCCATCAATCTGACAGGGGGCAAAGATGGCTACACCTTC. Translating gives CAINLTGGKDGYTF.

This chain joins TRBV19 and TRBJ1-2, with 9 bases aligning to TRBD1. Germline V gives CDR1 LNHDA, CDR2 SQIVND (reference sequence). The ends lost 5 bases at V and 7 bases at J; junction bases unmatched: 11. This CDR3 is built from 15 residues. CDR3 nucleotide sequence: TGTGCCAGTAGTCCGGATACAGGGGGCTTGAGTGGCTACACCTTC. It yields the protein CASSPDTGGLSGYTF.

This clone appeared a single time. V gene TRBV27 combines with J gene TRBJ2-3; D perhaps matches TRBD1 (5 bases). The CDR3 runs to 14 residues. Germline V lookup: CDR1 MNHEY, CDR2 SMNVEV (reference sequence). V was trimmed by 3 bases and J by 0 bases, leaving 7 bases between them. CDR3 region: CASSLQGSTDTQYF. CDR3 bases: TGTGCCAGCAGTTTGCAGGGAAGCACAGATACGCAGTATTTT.

This chain links TRBV5-6 with TRBJ2-5; TRBD1 aligns across 7 bases. V trimming: 2 bases; J trimming: 4 bases; junction bases outside the gene matches: 5. In germline, CDR1 is SGHDT, CDR2 YYEEEE. The CDR3 is made up of 14 amino acids. The CDR3 nucleotides are TGTGCCAGCAGCTTCGACAGGGTGTCAGAGACCCAGTACTTC. The encoded protein is CASSFDRVSETQYF.

This chain links TRBV27 with TRBJ1-2; D might be TRBD1 (6 bases). This CDR3 has 14 residues. The germline V and J ends were trimmed by 0 bases and 7 bases, with 12 bases remaining between them. Germline V CDR1 and CDR2: MNHEY, SMNVEV (reference sequence). Here the CDR3 DNA reads TGTGCCAGCAGTTTATCTAGGGGGGAACGTGGCTACACCTTC. Protein sequence: CASSLSRGERGYTF.

V and J are TRBV2 and TRBJ1-6, with D tentatively TRBD1 (6 bases). This CDR3 has 15 amino acids. Per the germline V gene, CDR1 is SNHLY and CDR2 is FYNNEI. V lost 7 bases, J lost 9 bases, and 19 bases lay in between. CDR3 sequence: CASTLGTPGGSPLHF. The CDR3 bases are TGTGCCAGCACCCTCGGGACACCCGGCGGTTCACCCCTCCACTTT.

This clone was picked up a small number of times. The rearrangement uses TRBV25-1 and TRBJ2-3; 8 bases fit TRBD2. Germline CDR1 MGHDK, CDR2 SYGVNS. CDR3 length: 16 amino acids. After removal of 6 bases from V and 5 bases from J, the junction contained 13 bases not matched to a gene. This CDR3 reads CASSESGGAWGDTQYF. For the CDR3, the DNA is TGTGCCAGCAGCGAGAGCGGGGGAGCTTGGGGAGATACGCAGTATTTT.

As regards this clone: The sample carries other DNA sequences with the same CDR3. This chain connects TRBV4-3 to TRBJ2-5; perhaps TRBD1 as D (5 bases). The CDR3 sequence is 15 residues long. V dropped 0 bases and J dropped 1 base, with 9 bases sitting between them. CDR1 LGHNA and CDR2 YSLEER come from the germline V gene. CDR3 sequence: CASSQDLTVQETQYF. For the CDR3, the DNA is TGCGCCAGCAGCCAAGACCTGACAGTCCAAGAGACCCAGTACTTC.

The CDR3 DNA reads TGCGCCAGCAGCGCAGGGGATAGAGGGTATGGCTACACCTTC. Translation: CASSAGDRGYGYTF. J is TRBJ1-2 and V is TRBV5-1, with a tentative D call TRBD1 (6 bases). Germline CDR1 and CDR2: SGHRS and YFSETQ. This CDR3 has 14 residues. Trimming took off 4 bases at V and 5 bases at J, with 15 bases between the two ends. The full variable domain, rest sourced from reference TRBV5-1 and TRBJ1-2, is KAGVTQTPRYLIKTRGQQVTLSCSPISGHRSVSWYQQTPGQGLQFLFEYFSETQRNKGNFPGRFSGRQFSNSRSEMNVSTLELGDSALYLCASSAGDRGYGYTFGSGTRLTVV.

This clone occurred once. The rearrangement links TRBV6-6 to TRBJ2-7; D remains ambiguous. CDR1 and CDR2 from the germline V gene are MNHNY and SVGAGI (reference sequence). V dropped 5 bases and J dropped 2 bases, with 10 bases sitting between them. The CDR3 runs to 13 residues. CDR3 sequence (DNA): TGTGCCAGCAGTATGACACCTACCTACGAGCAGTACTTC. It specifies CASSMTPTYEQYF.

This chain joins TRBV7-2 and TRBJ1-4; no clear D gene. V was clipped by 6 bases and J by 3 bases, with 8 bases between them. Germline V gene lookup returns CDR1 SGHTA and CDR2 FQGNSA. This CDR3 is 13 amino acids long. In DNA, the CDR3 is TGTGCCAGCAGGTCGGCGGCTAATGAAAAACTGTTTTTT. This sequence encodes CASRSAANEKLFF.

This clone appeared a few times. The chain joins TRBV14 to TRBJ2-6; perhaps TRBD1 as D (5 bases). The germline V gene encodes CDR1 SGHDN and CDR2 FVKESK. With 3 bases removed from V and 1 base from J, the gap between germline ends came to 19 bases. This CDR3 comprises 19 residues. The CDR3 region has the DNA TGTGCCAGCAGCCACTACCGTAGGGCAGGGCATTCTGGGGCCAACGTCCTGACTTTC. Amino acids: CASSHYRRAGHSGANVLTF. Based on the CDR3 plus reference TRBV14 and TRBJ2-6, the full variable domain is EAGVTQFPSHSVIEKGQTVTLRCDPISGHDNLYWYRRVMGKEIKFLLHFVKESKQDESGMPNNRFLAERTGGTYSTLKVQPAELEDSGVYFCASSHYRRAGHSGANVLTFGAGSRLTVL.

This clone was counted a single time. The chain combines TRBV30 with TRBJ1-5; D is uncertain. The CDR3 is 14 residues long. Trimming took off 0 bases at V and 4 bases at J, with 10 bases between the two ends. In germline, CDR1 is GTSNPN, CDR2 SVGIG (reference sequence). CDR3 DNA: TGTGCCTGGAGTGTAGGGTTCGGTAATCAGCCCCAGCATTTT. Its translation is CAWSVGFGNQPQHF.

The chain joins TRBV18 to TRBJ1-1; weak D call: TRBD1 (6 bases). Per the germline V gene, CDR1 is KGHSH and CDR2 is LQKENI. The CDR3 runs to 16 residues. Trimming stripped 2 bases from V and 2 bases from J, with 15 bases between. CDR3 bases: TGTGCCAGCTCACCAGAAGTGGGGACACGCAACACTGAAGCTTTCTTT. Its translation is CASSPEVGTRNTEAFF.

The chain carries TRBV5-1 and TRBJ2-4, with 7 bases matching TRBD1. V was clipped by 4 bases and J by 7 bases; unmatched bases: 8. The germline gives CDR1 SGHRS, CDR2 YFSETQ. The CDR3 sequence is 14 residues long. The CDR3 sequence is CASSSTGQLNIQYF. The CDR3 region has the DNA TGCGCCAGCAGCAGTACGGGACAGCTCAACATTCAGTACTTC.

This clone was detected a few times. V gene TRBV7-9 combines with J gene TRBJ2-2; no definite D call. The CDR3 has 14 residues. Germline V lookup: CDR1 SEHNR, CDR2 FQNEAQ (reference sequence). Deletions cut 6 bases from V and 1 base from J, with 9 bases between. CDR3 in amino acids: CASSYRQNTGELFF. Here the CDR3 DNA reads TGTGCCAGCAGTTACCGACAGAACACCGGGGAGCTGTTTTTT.

The rearrangement joins TRBV18 to TRBJ2-3; D tentatively reads TRBD1 or TRBD2 (6 bases each). The CDR3 is 17 residues long. CDR1 and CDR2 (germline): KGHSH, LQKENI. The V end was cut by 1 base, the J end by 0 bases, with 14 bases between. The CDR3 DNA follows: TGTGCCAGCTCACCACTTCCGGGGGCCTCTAGCACAGATACGCAGTATTTT. Translating it yields CASSPLPGASSTDTQYF.